The rows below give T cell receptor beta chains drawn from one sample of a study of response to subunit inactivated influenza vaccine. TCRdb reprocessed the RT-PCR reads via MiXCR and lists one record per CDR3 protein. The sample lists about 570,000 distinct CDR3 sequences; about 11% were seen once. This sample also belongs to another study, concerning T cells expressing NK-cell markers.

Specimen: PBMCs from blood, collected on the day of vaccination. These receptors all stem from a man between 50 and 59 years old who received an inactivated influenza vaccine. Each CDR3 is given with its conserved first and last residue. A D gene is named only where the DNA matches it firmly. Not all rows give a size; the values are once, few, many and, for expanded clones, a class.

DNA: TGTGCCAGCAGACAAACAGGGAAGTACGAGCAGTACTTC
CDR3: CASRQTGKYEQYF
J: TRBJ2-7
size: NA
V: TRBV6-2/TRBV6-3
D: NA

DNA: TGTGCCAGCAGCCAATTCGGGACTAGCGGAACCCAAGAGACCCAGTACTTC
CDR3: CASSQFGTSGTQETQYF
J: TRBJ2-5
size: few
V: TRBV14
D: TRBD2

DNA: TGCAGCGTCGATATGTACATCGGGGAGACCCAGTACTTC
CDR3: CSVDMYIGETQYF
J: TRBJ2-5
size: NA
V: TRBV29-1
D: NA

DNA: TGTGCCATACTGGTTCCGGGACCGGGCCAGGGCTACACCTTC
CDR3: CAILVPGPGQGYTF
J: TRBJ1-2
size: NA
V: TRBV28
D: NA

DNA: TGTGCCAGCAGCATCGGGACAGGGGGGGATCAGCCCCAGCATTTT
CDR3: CASSIGTGGDQPQHF
J: TRBJ1-5
size: NA
V: TRBV6-2/TRBV6-3
D: TRBD1

DNA: TGCAGTGCTTTCCGGACCAGTGACTACGAGCAGTACTTC
CDR3: CSAFRTSDYEQYF
J: TRBJ2-7
size: NA
V: TRBV20-1
D: NA

DNA: TGTGCCAGCAGCTCCAGACCGAACACTGAAGCTTTCTTT
CDR3: CASSSRPNTEAFF
J: TRBJ1-1
size: many
V: TRBV7-8
D: NA

DNA: TGTGCCAGCAGCCTAACGGGTCACTCGTCCGAGCAGTACTTC
CDR3: CASSLTGHSSEQYF
J: TRBJ2-7
size: NA
V: TRBV6-2/TRBV6-3
D: NA

DNA: TGTGCCAGCAGTTGGGGTTCGGGGGGCCGTGAGACCCAGTACTTC
CDR3: CASSWGSGGRETQYF
J: TRBJ2-5
size: NA
V: TRBV6-5
D: NA

DNA: TGTGCCAGCAGTTGGGGTCACTTTGAAGCTTTCTTT
CDR3: CASSWGHFEAFF
J: TRBJ1-1
size: NA
V: TRBV25-1
D: NA

DNA: TGCGCCAGCAGCCCATGGGGACTAGAGACTGATACGCAGTATTTT
CDR3: CASSPWGLETDTQYF
J: TRBJ2-3
size: NA
V: TRBV5-1
D: TRBD2

DNA: TGTGCCTGCTCGGCGGGTAGCGGCAATCAGCCCCAGCATTTT
CDR3: CACSAGSGNQPQHF
J: TRBJ1-5
size: many
V: TRBV30
D: NA

DNA: TGCGCCAGCAGCTTTCGTACAAATGACGACGAGCAGTACTTC
CDR3: CASSFRTNDDEQYF
J: TRBJ2-7
size: many
V: TRBV5-1
D: NA

DNA: TGCGCCAGCAGCTTGACTGTGGGGGGCGCATCCTACAATGAGCAGTTCTTC
CDR3: CASSLTVGGASYNEQFF
J: TRBJ2-1
size: few
V: TRBV5-1
D: NA